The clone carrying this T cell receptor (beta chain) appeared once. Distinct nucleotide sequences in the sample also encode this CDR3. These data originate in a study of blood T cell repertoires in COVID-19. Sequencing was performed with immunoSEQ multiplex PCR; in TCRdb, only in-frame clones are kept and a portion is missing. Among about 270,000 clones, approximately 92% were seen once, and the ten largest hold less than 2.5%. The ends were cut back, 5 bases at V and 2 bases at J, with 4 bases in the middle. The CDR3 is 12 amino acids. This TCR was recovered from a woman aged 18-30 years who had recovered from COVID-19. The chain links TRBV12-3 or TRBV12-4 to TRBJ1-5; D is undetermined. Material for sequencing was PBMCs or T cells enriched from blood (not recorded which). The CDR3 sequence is CASSPGNQPQHF. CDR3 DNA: TGTGCCAGCAGTCCAGGCAATCAGCCCCAGCATTTT.